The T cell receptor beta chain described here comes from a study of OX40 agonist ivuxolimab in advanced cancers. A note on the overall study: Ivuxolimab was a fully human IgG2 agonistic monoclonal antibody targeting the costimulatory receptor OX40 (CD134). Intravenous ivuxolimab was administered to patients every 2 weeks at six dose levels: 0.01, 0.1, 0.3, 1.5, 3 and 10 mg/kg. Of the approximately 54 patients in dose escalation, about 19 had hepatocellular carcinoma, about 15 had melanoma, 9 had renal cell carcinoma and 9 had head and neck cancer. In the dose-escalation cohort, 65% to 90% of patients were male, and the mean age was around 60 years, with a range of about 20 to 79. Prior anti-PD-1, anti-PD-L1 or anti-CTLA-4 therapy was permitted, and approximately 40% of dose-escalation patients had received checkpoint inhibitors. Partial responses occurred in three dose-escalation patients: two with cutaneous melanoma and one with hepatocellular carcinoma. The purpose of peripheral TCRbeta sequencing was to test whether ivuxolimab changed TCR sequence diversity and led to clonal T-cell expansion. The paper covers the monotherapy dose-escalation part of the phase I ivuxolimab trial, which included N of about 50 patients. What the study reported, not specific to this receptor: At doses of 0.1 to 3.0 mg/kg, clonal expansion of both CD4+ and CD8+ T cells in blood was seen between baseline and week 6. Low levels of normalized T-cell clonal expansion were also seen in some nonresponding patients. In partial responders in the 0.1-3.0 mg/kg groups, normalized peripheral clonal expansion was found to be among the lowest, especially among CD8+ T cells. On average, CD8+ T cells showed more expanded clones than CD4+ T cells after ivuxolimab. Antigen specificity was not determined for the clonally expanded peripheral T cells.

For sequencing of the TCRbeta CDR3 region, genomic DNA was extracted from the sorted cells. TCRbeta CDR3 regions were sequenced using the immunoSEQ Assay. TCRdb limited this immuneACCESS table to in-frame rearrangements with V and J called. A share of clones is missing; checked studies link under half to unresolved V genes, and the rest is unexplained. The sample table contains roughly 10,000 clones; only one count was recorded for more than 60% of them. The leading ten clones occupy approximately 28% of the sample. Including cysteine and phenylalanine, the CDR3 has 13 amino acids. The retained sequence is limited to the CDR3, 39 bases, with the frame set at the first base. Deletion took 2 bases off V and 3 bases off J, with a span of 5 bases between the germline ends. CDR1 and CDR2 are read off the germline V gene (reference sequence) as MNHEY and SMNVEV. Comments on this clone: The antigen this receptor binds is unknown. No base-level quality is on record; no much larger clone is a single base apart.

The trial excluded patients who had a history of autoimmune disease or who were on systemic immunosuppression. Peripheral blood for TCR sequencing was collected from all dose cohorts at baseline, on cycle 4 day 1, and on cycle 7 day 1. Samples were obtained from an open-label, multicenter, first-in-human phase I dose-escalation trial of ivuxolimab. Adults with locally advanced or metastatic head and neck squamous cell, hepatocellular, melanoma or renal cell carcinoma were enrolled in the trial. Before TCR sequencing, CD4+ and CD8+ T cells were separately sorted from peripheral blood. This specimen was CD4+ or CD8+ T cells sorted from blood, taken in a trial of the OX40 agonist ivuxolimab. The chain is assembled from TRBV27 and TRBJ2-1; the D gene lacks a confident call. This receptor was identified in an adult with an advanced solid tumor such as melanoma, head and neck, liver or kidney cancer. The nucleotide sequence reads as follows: TGTGCCAGCAGTTTAGCTGGCTACAATGAGCAGTTCTTC. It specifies CASSLAGYNEQFF.